These 18 T cell receptor beta chains originate from one sample sequenced in a study of blood T cell repertoires in COVID-19. Using immunoSEQ multiplex PCR, the repertoire was profiled, and TCRdb retains in-frame clones only, with some absent. The sample records around 390,000 clones, roughly 89% being singletons. The sample comprised PBMCs or T cells enriched from blood (not recorded which). The receptor source for this set is a woman aged 50 to 60 who had recovered from COVID-19.

The chain recombines TRBV7-2 with TRBJ2-2; 7 bases are a match to TRBD2. The germline CDR1 and CDR2 sequences are SGHTA and FQGNSA. The V gene end was trimmed by 5 bases and the J gene end by 4 bases; junction bases not matched to a gene: 4. The CDR3 is made up of 14 amino acids. CDR3 protein: CASSPRGGTGELFF. The DNA of the CDR3 is TGTGCCAGCAGCCCCCGCGGGGGCACCGGGGAGCTGTTTTTT. Based on the CDR3 plus reference TRBV7-2 and TRBJ2-2, the full variable domain is GAGVSQSPSNKVTEKGKDVELRCDPISGHTALYWYRQSLGQGLEFLIYFQGNSAPDKSGLPSDRFSAERTGGSVSTLTIQRTQQEDSAVYLCASSPRGGTGELFFGEGSRLTVL.

On this clone: The sample carries other DNA sequences with the same CDR3. The chain uses TRBV28 and TRBJ2-3; 8 bases line up with TRBD2. The junction had 7 bases not matched to a gene; V was cut back by 6 bases and J by 2 bases. Germline CDR1 reads MDHEN; CDR2 reads SYDVKM. CDR3 length: 15 residues. Here the CDR3 reads CASSSRGGPTDTQYF. The CDR3, as DNA: TGTGCCAGCAGCTCCCGGGGGGGGCCCACAGATACGCAGTATTTT.

This rearrangement joins TRBV4-1 to TRBJ2-7; D not certain. This CDR3 comprises 12 residues. Trimming stripped 0 bases from V and 6 bases from J, with 6 bases between. CDR1 and CDR2 (germline): MGHRA, YSYEKL. The CDR3 loop reads CASSQDPREQYF. The CDR3 coding sequence is TGCGCCAGCAGCCAAGATCCCCGCGAGCAGTACTTC.

In this sample, this clone turned up once. This chain uses TRBV10-3 with TRBJ1-5; unclear D gene. Germline assignment: CDR1 ENHRY and CDR2 SYGVKD. V gave up 4 bases and J gave up 0 bases, with 16 bases separating them. The CDR3 length is 17 residues. The CDR3 bases are TGTGCCATCAGTGCTCTCGCCACCGAGCGTAGCAATCAGCCCCAGCATTTT. Its protein is CAISALATERSNQPQHF.

V gene TRBV24-1 combines with J gene TRBJ2-1; tentative D call: TRBD1 (5 bases). This CDR3 contains 18 residues. CDR1 is KGHDR and CDR2 is SFDVKD in the germline V gene. The V and J ends lost 4 bases and 0 bases respectively, with 18 bases between them. Here the CDR3 DNA reads TGTGCCACCAGTGAACAGGTAGGGGCGCCTGTCTCCTACAATGAGCAGTTCTTC. Protein product: CATSEQVGAPVSYNEQFF.

The chain joins TRBV19 to TRBJ2-2; TRBD1 agrees at 9 bases. Per germline, CDR1 LNHDA and CDR2 SQIVND (reference sequence). This CDR3 has 14 amino acids. Trimming removed 5 bases from V and 6 bases from J; junction bases left unmatched: 4. The CDR3 region is CASSDRGLAGELFF. DNA for the CDR3: TGTGCCAGTAGTGACAGGGGGTTGGCCGGGGAGCTGTTTTTT.

The CDR3 DNA is TGTGCCAGCAGCCACCCCGGGACAGGGGGCATGGGGGCTTTCTTT. It specifies CASSHPGTGGMGAFF. The chain joins TRBV6-5 to TRBJ1-1; 12 positions match TRBD1. Trimming removed 6 bases from V and 11 bases from J; junction bases left unmatched: 13. Germline lookup yields CDR1 MNHEY and CDR2 SVGAGI. This CDR3 is built from 15 residues.

V is TRBV2 and J is TRBJ1-1, with 8 bases aligning to TRBD1. The V gene end was trimmed by 6 bases and the J gene end by 0 bases; junction bases not matched to a gene: 6. CDR3 length: 15 amino acids. In germline, CDR1 is SNHLY, CDR2 FYNNEI. CDR3 loop: CASRGQGALNTEAFF. The CDR3 DNA reads TGTGCCAGCAGAGGGCAGGGGGCCCTGAACACTGAAGCTTTCTTT.

The chain couples TRBV6-5 to TRBJ1-5, with a possible D match to TRBD1 (6 bases). The V and J ends lost 5 bases and 1 base respectively, with 12 bases between them. Per the germline V gene, CDR1 is MNHEY and CDR2 is SVGAGI. The CDR3 is 15 amino acids. The CDR3 loop reads CASSPRGSSNQPQHF. The CDR3 DNA reads TGTGCCAGCAGTCCCAGGGGTTCAAGCAATCAGCCCCAGCATTTT.

The rearrangement uses TRBV19 and TRBJ1-1; maybe TRBD1 (6 bases). V was cut by 5 bases and J by 6 bases, with 10 bases left in between. CDR3 length equals 12 residues. CDR1 is LNHDA, CDR2 SQIVND, per germline (reference sequence). The CDR3 loop reads CASSPAGAEAFF. The DNA for the CDR3 is TGTGCCAGTAGTCCAGCAGGGGCTGAAGCTTTCTTT.

This chain connects TRBV27 to TRBJ2-1; maybe TRBD2 (6 bases). Trimming stripped 5 bases from V and 3 bases from J, with 17 bases between. Germline assignment: CDR1 MNHEY and CDR2 SMNVEV (reference sequence). The CDR3 totals 16 residues. Written as DNA, the CDR3 is TGTGCCAGCAGTCTCCGACTGGGGGGAAACTACAATGAGCAGTTCTTC. Residues: CASSLRLGGNYNEQFF.

This clone appeared a single time. This chain joins TRBV18 and TRBJ2-2, with 7 nucleotides matching TRBD1. The CDR3 sequence is 14 residues long. V lost 4 bases and J lost 4; bases outside the gene matches: 3. Germline lookup yields CDR1 KGHSH and CDR2 LQKENI. The CDR3 spells CASSLPGGTGELFF. CDR3 coding DNA: TGTGCCAGCTCACTCCCAGGGGGCACCGGGGAGCTGTTTTTT.

This clone was counted between two and nine times. The chain combines TRBV27 with TRBJ1-4; unclear D gene. Trimming shortened V by 4 bases and J by 5 bases, and 8 bases separated the two germline ends. Germline values: CDR1 MNHEY, CDR2 SMNVEV (reference sequence). The CDR3 extends over 13 amino acids. Here the CDR3 reads CASSWRSNEKLFF. The CDR3 nucleotides read TGTGCCAGCAGTTGGAGGTCAAATGAAAAACTGTTTTTT.

The chain is built from TRBV18 and TRBJ1-1; 9 bases line up with TRBD1. CDR1 and CDR2 from the germline V gene are KGHSH and LQKENI. J was trimmed by 1 base and V by 4 bases; bases with no gene match: 4. The CDR3 spans 15 residues. This chain's CDR3 is CASSRTGQGNTEAFF. Here the CDR3 DNA reads TGTGCCAGCTCACGAACGGGACAGGGGAACACTGAAGCTTTCTTT.

V usage is TRBV5-1 and J usage is TRBJ1-1; 7 bases align to TRBD1. The germline CDR1 and CDR2 sequences are SGHRS and YFSETQ. The CDR3 covers 15 residues. J lost 0 bases, V lost 6 bases, and 8 bases had no gene match. The DNA for the CDR3 is TGCGCCAGCACAGACAGGGATAACATGAACACTGAAGCTTTCTTT. Translation gives CASTDRDNMNTEAFF.

The CDR3 sequence: CASSQSGPADGYTF. The CDR3 bases are TGCGCCAGCAGTCAATCGGGTCCGGCGGATGGCTACACCTTC. The J gene is TRBJ1-2, the V gene TRBV23-1; no clear D. TRBV23-1 counts as an open reading frame of uncertain function. Between the trimmed V and J ends, which lost 0 bases and 6 bases, there was a span of 11 bases. The CDR3 has 14 residues.

The V gene is TRBV5-5, the J gene TRBJ2-5; 15 nucleotides match TRBD2. Losses at the gene ends were 5 bases for V and 5 bases for J; bases not matched to a gene: 7. The CDR3 is 16 residues long. Germline CDR1 is SGHKS and CDR2 is YYEKEE (reference sequence). The CDR3: CASRAGLAGGRETQYF. CDR3 DNA sequence: TGTGCCAGCAGGGCGGGACTAGCGGGGGGCCGGGAGACCCAGTACTTC.

This clone appeared once. The chain has TRBV27 and TRBJ1-4, with D hard to call. Between the trimmed V and J ends, which lost 7 bases and 4 bases, there was a span of 16 bases. Germline CDR1 MNHEY, CDR2 SMNVEV (reference sequence). This CDR3 is 15 amino acids long. CDR3 sequence: CASTTIPGDNEKLFF. For the CDR3, the DNA is TGTGCCAGCACCACCATTCCCGGTGATAATGAAAAACTGTTTTTT.